These T cell receptor beta chains were read from a single sample in a study of shared clonotypes between healthy human individuals. Using immunoSEQ multiplex PCR, the repertoire was profiled, and TCRdb retains in-frame clones only, with some absent. The data hold around 560,000 clones, with 95% observed a single time. The sequencing sample was made of naive CD8+ T cells sorted from blood. Source of these receptors: a woman aged 25 to 39 in good health. The CDR3 runs from the conserved cysteine through the conserved F or W. The order of the fields is V gene, clone size, J gene, D gene, CDR3 protein, CDR3 DNA. The D gene is left open where the match is weak. Clone size is not always given. Where it is, it says once, few, many or a class for expanded clones.

TRBV28	-	TRBJ1-1	-	CASSLGAGVTEAFF	TGTGCCAGCAGTTTAGGGGCGGGGGTCACTGAAGCTTTCTTT
TRBV9	once	TRBJ2-7	-	CASSLGDFLTYEQYF	TGTGCCAGCAGCCTCGGGGACTTTCTAACCTACGAGCAGTACTTC
TRBV27	-	TRBJ2-1	-	CASRDGAGLNEQFF	TGTGCCAGCAGGGATGGGGCGGGACTCAATGAGCAGTTCTTC
TRBV9	-	TRBJ2-2	-	CASSLWDTGELFF	TGTGCCAGCAGCCTATGGGACACCGGGGAGCTGTTTTTT
TRBV27	few	TRBJ2-1	-	CASSHQLRNEQFF	TGTGCCAGCAGCCATCAACTAAGGAATGAGCAGTTCTTC
TRBV28	-	TRBJ2-7	TRBD2	CASSIGLAGAYEQYF	TGTGCCAGCAGCATCGGACTAGCGGGAGCCTACGAGCAGTACTTC
TRBV9	-	TRBJ2-5	-	CASSPTRLVQETQYF	TGTGCCAGCAGTCCAACCCGATTAGTTCAAGAGACCCAGTACTTC
TRBV9	-	TRBJ2-7	TRBD2	CASSVSTSGRVYEQYF	TGTGCCAGCAGCGTATCGACTAGCGGGAGGGTGTACGAGCAGTACTTC
TRBV5-4	-	TRBJ2-7	-	CASSPDFYEQYF	TGTGCCAGCAGCCCTGACTTCTACGAGCAGTACTTC
TRBV28	-	TRBJ2-7	-	CASSLPGELSYEQYF	TGTGCCAGCAGTTTGCCAGGGGAGTTGTCCTACGAGCAGTACTTC
TRBV28	-	TRBJ2-7	-	CASSLPNMGEQYF	TGTGCCAGCAGTTTACCGAACATGGGAGAGCAGTACTTC
TRBV6-5	-	TRBJ2-7	TRBD2	CASSSTSGSNEQYF	TGTGCCAGCAGTTCGACTAGCGGGAGTAACGAGCAGTACTTC
TRBV2	-	TRBJ2-7	TRBD2	CASKGLGLAGVPTYEQYF	TGTGCCAGCAAAGGGCTGGGACTAGCGGGCGTTCCCACCTACGAGCAGTACTTC
TRBV5-1	-	TRBJ1-2	TRBD1	CASRSTGMDGYTF	TGCGCCAGCAGATCGACAGGGATGGATGGCTACACCTTC
TRBV7-6	-	TRBJ2-7	-	CASSTGTTYEQYF	TGTGCCAGCAGCACAGGGACTACATACGAGCAGTACTTC
TRBV5-5	-	TRBJ2-7	TRBD1	CASSLRGGPPQQYF	TGTGCCAGCAGCTTGCGAGGGGGCCCACCCCAGCAGTACTTC
TRBV19	-	TRBJ2-2	TRBD1	CASSIVYDRANTGELFF	TGTGCCAGTAGTATTGTCTACGACAGGGCGAACACCGGGGAGCTGTTTTTT
TRBV5-1	-	TRBJ2-7	TRBD1	CASSLGRGGGEQYF	TGCGCCAGCAGCTTGGGTAGAGGGGGCGGCGAGCAGTACTTC
TRBV4-2	-	TRBJ1-2	-	CASSPAGGTNYGYTF	TGTGCCAGCAGCCCAGCCGGGGGTACTAACTATGGCTACACCTTC
TRBV28	-	TRBJ1-2	-	CASSLLTRGVNYGYTF	TGTGCCAGCAGTTTGCTCACGCGTGGGGTGAACTATGGCTACACCTTC
TRBV11-3	-	TRBJ2-7	-	CASSPGGGTAHEQYF	TGTGCCAGCAGCCCCGGAGGAGGGACTGCTCACGAGCAGTACTTC
TRBV4-1	-	TRBJ2-7	-	CASSQDLGRTYEQYF	TGCGCCAGCAGCCAAGATCTTGGACGGACCTACGAGCAGTACTTC
TRBV7-9	-	TRBJ2-7	-	CASSHLTSLAGTYEQYF	TGTGCCAGCAGCCATTTGACGTCTTTGGCGGGGACCTACGAGCAGTACTTC
TRBV27	-	TRBJ2-7	-	CASSLQGGRIYEQYF	TGTGCCAGCAGTTTACAGGGTGGCAGGATCTACGAGCAGTACTTC
TRBV6-1	-	TRBJ2-7	-	CASSEPQDSYEQYF	TGTGCCAGCAGTGAACCACAGGATTCCTACGAGCAGTACTTC
TRBV9	-	TRBJ2-1	-	CASSVEGGGSYNEQFF	TGTGCCAGCAGCGTAGAGGGAGGGGGGTCCTACAATGAGCAGTTCTTC
TRBV5-4	-	TRBJ2-3	-	CASSLGGSSTDTQYF	TGTGCCAGCAGCTTGGGAGGATCTAGCACAGATACGCAGTATTTT
TRBV14	-	TRBJ2-7	-	CASSQAQRWGYEQYF	TGTGCCAGCAGCCAAGCCCAACGGTGGGGGTACGAGCAGTACTTC
TRBV19	-	TRBJ1-5	TRBD1	CASSIQGVSNQPQHF	TGTGCCAGTAGTATACAGGGGGTGAGCAATCAGCCCCAGCATTTT
TRBV15	-	TRBJ1-1	TRBD1	CATSRVGGDRGSWNTEAFF	TGTGCCACCAGCAGAGTTGGGGGGGACAGGGGTAGTTGGAACACTGAAGCTTTCTTT
TRBV6-1	once	TRBJ2-2	-	CASSEKAGQMNTGELFF	TGTGCCAGCAGTGAAAAAGCCGGACAAATGAACACCGGGGAGCTGTTTTTT
TRBV28	-	TRBJ2-1	TRBD2	CASSLLAGVSYNEQFF	TGTGCCAGCAGTTTACTAGCGGGAGTTTCCTACAATGAGCAGTTCTTC
TRBV4-1	-	TRBJ2-7	TRBD2	CASSQGDLSGGFLYEQYF	TGCGCCAGCAGCCAAGGTGACTTGTCGGGAGGGTTCCTCTACGAGCAGTACTTC
TRBV29-1	-	TRBJ2-1	-	CSVARELPYNEQFF	TGCAGCGTCGCCCGGGAGTTGCCCTACAATGAGCAGTTCTTC
TRBV7-2	-	TRBJ2-5	TRBD2	CASSLGGLAGSKTQYF	TGTGCCAGCAGCTTAGGTGGACTAGCCGGGAGCAAGACCCAGTACTTC
TRBV2	-	TRBJ1-3	-	CASSPLFGNTIYF	TGTGCCAGCAGTCCACTTTTTGGAAACACCATATATTTT
TRBV27	-	TRBJ1-1	TRBD1	CASSPPPGTDTTEAFF	TGTGCCAGCAGCCCACCTCCCGGGACAGATACCACTGAAGCTTTCTTT
TRBV10-2	-	TRBJ2-7	-	CASSWTRSSYEQYF	TGCGCCAGCAGTTGGACCCGCTCGTCCTACGAGCAGTACTTC
TRBV7-9	-	TRBJ2-1	-	CASSPPGTNEQFF	TGTGCCAGCAGCCCCCCAGGGACCAATGAGCAGTTCTTC
TRBV7-8	-	TRBJ2-7	-	CASSLASGSYEQYF	TGTGCCAGCAGCTTAGCTTCGGGGTCCTACGAGCAGTACTTC
TRBV10-2	-	TRBJ2-1	-	CASRGSESGPHLPYNEQFF	TGCGCCAGCAGGGGCAGTGAGTCGGGACCCCACCTCCCCTACAATGAGCAGTTCTTC
TRBV5-1	-	TRBJ2-7	-	CASSLSNSSANSYEQYF	TGCGCCAGCAGCTTGTCAAACTCTAGCGCCAATTCCTACGAGCAGTACTTC
TRBV6-6	-	TRBJ1-1	-	CASSPVPGSTEAFF	TGTGCCAGCAGTCCGGTCCCAGGGAGCACTGAAGCTTTCTTT
TRBV19	-	TRBJ2-7	TRBD1	CASSIGTGQLLEQYF	TGTGCCAGTAGTATAGGAACGGGACAGCTACTCGAGCAGTACTTC
TRBV6-5	-	TRBJ1-1	-	CATRPGGATEAFF	TGTGCGACCCGCCCCGGGGGGGCCACTGAAGCTTTCTTT
TRBV7-9	-	TRBJ1-2	-	CASSLAGDGYTF	TGTGCCAGCAGCTTAGCGGGGGATGGCTACACCTTC
TRBV28	-	TRBJ2-7	-	CASSGTTSSYEQYF	TGTGCCAGCAGTGGGACGACGAGTTCCTACGAGCAGTACTTC
TRBV7-8	-	TRBJ2-7	TRBD2	CASSSGRGLAYEQYF	TGTGCCAGCAGCTCCGGTAGGGGACTAGCCTACGAGCAGTACTTC
TRBV7-8	-	TRBJ1-5	-	CASSLDGGWGQPQHF	TGTGCCAGCAGCTTAGATGGAGGGTGGGGTCAGCCCCAGCATTTT
TRBV27	-	TRBJ2-7	TRBD2	CASSFLAGRYEQYF	TGTGCCAGCAGTTTCCTAGCGGGAAGATACGAGCAGTACTTC
TRBV9	few	TRBJ1-1	TRBD1	CASSAYRGVSEAFF	TGTGCCAGCAGCGCATACAGGGGAGTGTCTGAAGCTTTCTTT
TRBV11-2	-	TRBJ2-6	-	CASSLLASGANVLTF	TGTGCCAGCAGCTTGCTAGCCTCTGGGGCCAACGTCCTGACTTTC
TRBV29-1	once	TRBJ1-2	-	CSAGGGNYGYTF	TGCAGCGCAGGAGGGGGGAACTATGGCTACACCTTC
TRBV6-6	-	TRBJ1-5	-	CASIDSVNQPQHF	TGTGCCAGCATAGACAGCGTTAATCAGCCCCAGCATTTT
TRBV13	once	TRBJ2-5	-	CASSLEAVKTQYF	TGTGCCAGCAGCTTAGAGGCAGTGAAGACCCAGTACTTC
TRBV28	once	TRBJ2-6	-	CASSLPPWRGEDSGANVLTF	TGTGCCAGCAGTTTACCCCCCTGGAGGGGGGAGGACTCTGGGGCCAACGTCCTGACTTTC
TRBV20-1	-	TRBJ2-1	-	CSAGWQFF	TGCAGTGCTGGGTGGCAGTTCTTC
TRBV5-1	-	TRBJ1-2	TRBD1	CASSSYPDRANYGYTF	TGCGCCAGCAGCTCCTATCCGGACAGGGCTAACTATGGCTACACCTTC